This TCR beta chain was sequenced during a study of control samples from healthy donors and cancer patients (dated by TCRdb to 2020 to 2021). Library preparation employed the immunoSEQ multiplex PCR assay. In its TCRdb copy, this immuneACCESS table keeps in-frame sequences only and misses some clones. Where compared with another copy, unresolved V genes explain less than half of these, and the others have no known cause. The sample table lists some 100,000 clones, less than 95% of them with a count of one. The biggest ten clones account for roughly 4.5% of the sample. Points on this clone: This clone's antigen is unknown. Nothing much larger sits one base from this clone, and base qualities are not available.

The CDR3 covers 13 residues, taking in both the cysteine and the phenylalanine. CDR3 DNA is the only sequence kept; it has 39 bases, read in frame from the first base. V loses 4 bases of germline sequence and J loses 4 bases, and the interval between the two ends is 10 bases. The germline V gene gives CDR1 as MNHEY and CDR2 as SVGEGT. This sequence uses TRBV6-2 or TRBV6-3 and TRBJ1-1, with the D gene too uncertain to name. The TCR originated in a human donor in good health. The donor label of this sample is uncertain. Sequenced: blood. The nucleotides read TGTGCCAGCAGTTCCCCGGCGTTCACTGAAGCTTTCTTT. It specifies CASSSPAFTEAFF.